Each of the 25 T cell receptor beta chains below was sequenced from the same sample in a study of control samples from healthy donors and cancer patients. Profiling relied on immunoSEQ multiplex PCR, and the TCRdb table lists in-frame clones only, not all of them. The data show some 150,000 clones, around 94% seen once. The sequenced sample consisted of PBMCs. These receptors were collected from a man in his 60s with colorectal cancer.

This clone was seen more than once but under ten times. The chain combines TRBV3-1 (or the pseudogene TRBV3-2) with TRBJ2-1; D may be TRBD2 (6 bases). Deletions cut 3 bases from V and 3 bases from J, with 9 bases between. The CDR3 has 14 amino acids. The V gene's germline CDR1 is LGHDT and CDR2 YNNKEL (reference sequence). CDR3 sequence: CASSQRGLYNEQFF. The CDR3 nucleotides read TGTGCCAGCAGCCAGCGGGGACTCTACAATGAGCAGTTCTTC.

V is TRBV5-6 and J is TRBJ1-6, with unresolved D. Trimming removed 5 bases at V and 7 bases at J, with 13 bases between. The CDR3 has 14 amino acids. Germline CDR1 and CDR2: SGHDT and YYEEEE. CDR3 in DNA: TGTGCCAGCAGTGAGAGACAATACAATTCACCCCTCCACTTT. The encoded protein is CASSERQYNSPLHF.

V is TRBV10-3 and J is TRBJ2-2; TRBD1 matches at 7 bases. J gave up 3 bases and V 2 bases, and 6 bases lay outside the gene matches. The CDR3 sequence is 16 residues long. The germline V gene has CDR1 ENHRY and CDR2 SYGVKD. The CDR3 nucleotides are TGTGCCATCAGTGAGAAAGGGGGCTCGGACACCGGGGAGCTGTTTTTT. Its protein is CAISEKGGSDTGELFF.

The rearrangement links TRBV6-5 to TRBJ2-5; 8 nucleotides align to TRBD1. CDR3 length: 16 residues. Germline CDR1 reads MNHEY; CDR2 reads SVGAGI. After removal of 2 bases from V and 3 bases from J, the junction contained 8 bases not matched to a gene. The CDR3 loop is CASSYSRGRAEETQYF. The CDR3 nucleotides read TGTGCCAGCAGTTACAGCAGGGGGCGAGCGGAAGAGACCCAGTACTTC.

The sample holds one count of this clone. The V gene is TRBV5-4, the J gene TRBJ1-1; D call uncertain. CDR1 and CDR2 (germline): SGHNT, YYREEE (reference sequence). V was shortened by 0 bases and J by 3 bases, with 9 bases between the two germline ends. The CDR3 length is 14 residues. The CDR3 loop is CASSLDSTYTEAFF. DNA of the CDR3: TGTGCCAGCAGCTTGGACAGTACTTACACTGAAGCTTTCTTT.

CDR3 in DNA: TGTGCCAGTAGTTCCCAGGGGTACGAGCAGTACTTC. It encodes CASSSQGYEQYF. V and J are TRBV19 and TRBJ2-7; D perhaps matches TRBD1 (6 bases). The ends were cut back, 5 bases at V and 4 bases at J, with 9 bases in the middle. Germline V gives CDR1 LNHDA, CDR2 SQIVND (reference sequence). The CDR3 runs to 12 residues.

This CDR3 is CASSYSRSDTNEQFF. For the CDR3, the DNA is TGTGCCAGCAGTTATAGTCGCTCGGACACCAATGAGCAGTTCTTC. This chain joins TRBV6-6 and TRBJ2-1, with D tentatively TRBD1 (5 bases). V was pared by 3 bases and J by 6 bases, with 15 bases between. From germline, CDR1 is MNHNY and CDR2 SVGAGI (reference sequence). The CDR3 consists of 15 residues.

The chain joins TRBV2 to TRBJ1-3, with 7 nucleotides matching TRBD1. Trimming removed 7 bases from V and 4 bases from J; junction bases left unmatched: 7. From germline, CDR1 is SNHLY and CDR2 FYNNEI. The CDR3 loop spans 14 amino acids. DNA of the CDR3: TGTGCCAGCAATGGACAGGAGGAGGGAAACACCATATATTTT. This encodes CASNGQEEGNTIYF.

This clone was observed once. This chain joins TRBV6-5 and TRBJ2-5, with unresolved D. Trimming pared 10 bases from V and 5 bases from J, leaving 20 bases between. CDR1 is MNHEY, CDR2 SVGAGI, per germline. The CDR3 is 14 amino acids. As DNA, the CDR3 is TGTGCCACCGAACCGGGTCCCCGATGGGAGACCCAGTACTTC. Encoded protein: CATEPGPRWETQYF.

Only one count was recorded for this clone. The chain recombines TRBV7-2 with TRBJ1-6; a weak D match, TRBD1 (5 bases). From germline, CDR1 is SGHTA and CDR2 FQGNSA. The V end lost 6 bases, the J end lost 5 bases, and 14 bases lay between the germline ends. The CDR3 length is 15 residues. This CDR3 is CASRIRGTDNSPLHF. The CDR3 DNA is TGTGCCAGCAGGATAAGAGGGACGGATAATTCACCCCTCCACTTT.

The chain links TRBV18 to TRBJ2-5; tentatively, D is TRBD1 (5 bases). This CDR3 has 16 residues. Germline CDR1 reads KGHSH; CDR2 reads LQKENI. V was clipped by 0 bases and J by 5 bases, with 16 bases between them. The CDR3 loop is CASSPPGFGRAETQYF. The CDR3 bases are TGTGCCAGCTCACCACCAGGATTTGGCAGGGCTGAGACCCAGTACTTC.

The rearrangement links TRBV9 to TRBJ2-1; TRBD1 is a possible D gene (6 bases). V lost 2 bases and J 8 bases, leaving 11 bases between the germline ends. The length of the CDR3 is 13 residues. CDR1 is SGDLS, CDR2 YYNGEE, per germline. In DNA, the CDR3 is TGTGCCAGCAGCGTCTCAGGGGCCTATGAGCAGTTCTTC. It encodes CASSVSGAYEQFF.

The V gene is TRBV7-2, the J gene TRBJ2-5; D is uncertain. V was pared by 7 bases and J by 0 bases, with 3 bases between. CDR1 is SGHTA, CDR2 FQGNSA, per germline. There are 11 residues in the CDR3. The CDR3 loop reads CASNNQETQYF. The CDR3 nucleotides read TGTGCCAGCAACAACCAAGAGACCCAGTACTTC. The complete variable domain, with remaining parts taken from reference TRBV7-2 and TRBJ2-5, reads GAGVSQSPSNKVTEKGKDVELRCDPISGHTALYWYRQSLGQGLEFLIYFQGNSAPDKSGLPSDRFSAERTGGSVSTLTIQRTQQEDSAVYLCASNNQETQYFGPGTRLLVL.

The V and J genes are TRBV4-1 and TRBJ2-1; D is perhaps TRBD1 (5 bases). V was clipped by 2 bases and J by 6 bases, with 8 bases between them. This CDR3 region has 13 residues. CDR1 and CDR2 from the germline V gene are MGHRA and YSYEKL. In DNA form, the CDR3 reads TGCGCCAGCAGCCAACTAAGGGGCAATGAGCAGTTCTTC. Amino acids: CASSQLRGNEQFF.

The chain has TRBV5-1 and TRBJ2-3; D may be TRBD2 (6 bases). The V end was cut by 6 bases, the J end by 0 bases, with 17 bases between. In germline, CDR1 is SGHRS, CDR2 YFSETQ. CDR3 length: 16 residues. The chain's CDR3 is CASMLEGRSSTDTQYF. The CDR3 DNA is TGCGCCAGCATGCTGGAGGGCAGGAGTAGCACAGATACGCAGTATTTT.

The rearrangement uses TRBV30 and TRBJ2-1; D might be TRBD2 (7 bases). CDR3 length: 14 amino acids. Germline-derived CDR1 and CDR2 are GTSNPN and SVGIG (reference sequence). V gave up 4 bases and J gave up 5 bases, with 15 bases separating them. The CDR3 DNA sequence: TGTGCCTGGAAGCGGTGGGGGGGCAACAATGAGCAGTTCTTC. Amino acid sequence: CAWKRWGGNNEQFF.

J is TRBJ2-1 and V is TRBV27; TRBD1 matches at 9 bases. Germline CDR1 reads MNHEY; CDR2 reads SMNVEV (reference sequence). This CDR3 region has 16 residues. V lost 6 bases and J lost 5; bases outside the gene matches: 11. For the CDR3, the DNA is TGTGCCAGCAGACGCCTAGGACAGGGGATAGACAATGAGCAGTTCTTC. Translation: CASRRLGQGIDNEQFF.

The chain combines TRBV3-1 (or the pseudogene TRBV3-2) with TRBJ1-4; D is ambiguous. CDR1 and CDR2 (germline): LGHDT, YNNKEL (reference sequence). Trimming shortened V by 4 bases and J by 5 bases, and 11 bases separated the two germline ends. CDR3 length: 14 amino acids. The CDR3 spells CASSLGRENEKLFF. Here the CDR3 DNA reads TGTGCCAGCAGCCTGGGAAGGGAAAATGAAAAACTGTTTTTT.

The CDR3 DNA reads as TGTGCCAGCAGTGAAGATGGGACGGCCAAGTGCGAGCAGTACTTC. Amino acids: CASSEDGTAKCEQYF. This sequence joins TRBV6-1 and TRBJ2-7; D may be TRBD1 or TRBD2 (5 bases each). With 1 base removed from V and 6 bases from J, the gap between germline ends came to 16 bases. Germline CDR1 is MNHNS and CDR2 is SASEGT. The CDR3 extends over 15 amino acids.

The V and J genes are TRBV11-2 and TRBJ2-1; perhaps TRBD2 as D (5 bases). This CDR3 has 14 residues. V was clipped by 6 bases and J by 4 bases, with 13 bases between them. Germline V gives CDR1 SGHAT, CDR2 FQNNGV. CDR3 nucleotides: TGTGCCAGCAGGGGCGGACTCACATACAATGAGCAGTTCTTC. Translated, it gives CASRGGLTYNEQFF.

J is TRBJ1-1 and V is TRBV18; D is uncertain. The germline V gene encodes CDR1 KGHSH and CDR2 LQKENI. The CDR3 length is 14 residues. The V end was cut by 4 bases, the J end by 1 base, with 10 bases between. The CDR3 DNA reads TGTGCCAGCTCACGACCTGACGGGAACACTGAAGCTTTCTTT. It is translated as CASSRPDGNTEAFF. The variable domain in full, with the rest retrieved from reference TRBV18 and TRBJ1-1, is NAGVMQNPRHLVRRRGQEARLRCSPMKGHSHVYWYRQLPEEGLKFMVYLQKENIIDESGMPKERFSAEFPKEGPSILRIQQVVRGDSAAYFCASSRPDGNTEAFFGQGTRLTVV.

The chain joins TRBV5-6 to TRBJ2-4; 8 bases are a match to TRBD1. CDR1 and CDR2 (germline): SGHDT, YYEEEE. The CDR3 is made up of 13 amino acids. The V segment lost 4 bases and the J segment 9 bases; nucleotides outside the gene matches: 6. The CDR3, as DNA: TGTGCCAGCAGCCCCCAGGGGGCTGGCATTCAGTACTTC. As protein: CASSPQGAGIQYF. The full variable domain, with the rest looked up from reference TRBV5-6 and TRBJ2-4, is DAGVTQSPTHLIKTRGQQVTLRCSPKSGHDTVSWYQQALGQGPQFIFQYYEEEERQRGNFPDRFSGHQFPNYSSELNVNALLLGDSALYLCASSPQGAGIQYFGAGTRLSVL.

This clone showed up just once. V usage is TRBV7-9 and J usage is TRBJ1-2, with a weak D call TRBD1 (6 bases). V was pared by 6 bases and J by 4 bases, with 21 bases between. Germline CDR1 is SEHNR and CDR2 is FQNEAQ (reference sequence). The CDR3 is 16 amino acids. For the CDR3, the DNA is TGTGCCAGCAGTCTCAGTTCCAAGGACAGAGTCTATGGCTACACCTTC. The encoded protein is CASSLSSKDRVYGYTF. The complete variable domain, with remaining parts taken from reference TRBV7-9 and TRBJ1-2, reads DTGVSQNPRHKITKRGQNVTFRCDPISEHNRLYWYRQTLGQGPEFLTYFQNEAQLEKSRLLSDRFSAERPKGSFSTLEIQRTEQGDSAMYLCASSLSSKDRVYGYTFGSGTRLTVV.

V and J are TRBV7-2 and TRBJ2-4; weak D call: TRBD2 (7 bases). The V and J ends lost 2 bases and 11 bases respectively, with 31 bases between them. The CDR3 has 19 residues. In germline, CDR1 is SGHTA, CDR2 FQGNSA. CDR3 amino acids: CASSLHPPGGPGAPLLQYF. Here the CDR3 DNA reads TGTGCCAGCAGCTTACACCCGCCGGGGGGTCCGGGGGCCCCACTCCTTCAGTACTTC.

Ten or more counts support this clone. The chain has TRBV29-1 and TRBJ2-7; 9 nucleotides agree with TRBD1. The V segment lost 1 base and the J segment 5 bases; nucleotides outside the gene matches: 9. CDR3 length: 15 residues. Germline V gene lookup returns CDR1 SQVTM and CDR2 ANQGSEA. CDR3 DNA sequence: TGCAGCGTTGAAGTCGGTGGGACAGGGTGGGACGAGCAGTACTTC. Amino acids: CSVEVGGTGWDEQYF.